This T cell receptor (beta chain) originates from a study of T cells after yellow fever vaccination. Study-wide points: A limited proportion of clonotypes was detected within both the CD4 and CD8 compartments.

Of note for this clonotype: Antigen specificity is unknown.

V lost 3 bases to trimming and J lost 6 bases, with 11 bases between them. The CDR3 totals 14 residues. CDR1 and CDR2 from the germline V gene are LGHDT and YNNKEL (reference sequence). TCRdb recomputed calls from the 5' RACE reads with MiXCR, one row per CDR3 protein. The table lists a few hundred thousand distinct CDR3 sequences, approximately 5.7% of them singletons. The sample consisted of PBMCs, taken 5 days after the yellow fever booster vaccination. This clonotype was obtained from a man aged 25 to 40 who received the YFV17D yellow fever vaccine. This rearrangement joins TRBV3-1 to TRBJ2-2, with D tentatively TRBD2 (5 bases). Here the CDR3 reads CASSQVQEAGELFF. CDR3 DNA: TGTGCCAGCAGCCAGGTTCAGGAGGCCGGGGAGCTGTTTTTT.